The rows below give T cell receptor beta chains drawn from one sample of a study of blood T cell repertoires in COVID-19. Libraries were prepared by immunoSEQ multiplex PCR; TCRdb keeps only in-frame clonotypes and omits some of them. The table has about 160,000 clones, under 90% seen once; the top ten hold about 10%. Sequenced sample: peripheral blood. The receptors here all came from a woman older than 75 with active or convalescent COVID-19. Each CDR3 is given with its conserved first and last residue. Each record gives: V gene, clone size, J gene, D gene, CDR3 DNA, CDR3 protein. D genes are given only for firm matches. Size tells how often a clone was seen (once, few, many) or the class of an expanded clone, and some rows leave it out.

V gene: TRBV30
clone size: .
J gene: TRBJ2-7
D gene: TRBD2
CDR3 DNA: TGTGCCTGGAGTGTACTAGCGGGAGGTTACGAGCAGTACTTC
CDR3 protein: CAWSVLAGGYEQYF

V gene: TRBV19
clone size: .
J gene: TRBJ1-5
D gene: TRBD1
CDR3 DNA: TGTGCCAGTAGTACAGGGGGTGGTAGCAATCAGCCCCAGCATTTT
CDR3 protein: CASSTGGGSNQPQHF

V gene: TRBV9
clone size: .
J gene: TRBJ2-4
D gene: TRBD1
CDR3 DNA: TGTGCCAGCAGCGCCCTAGGGGGCCCCCAGGGCATTCAGTACTTC
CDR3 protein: CASSALGGPQGIQYF

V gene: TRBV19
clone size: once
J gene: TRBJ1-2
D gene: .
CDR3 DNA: TGTGCCAGTAGTGCCGACCGGGACTATGGCTACACCTTC
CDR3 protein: CASSADRDYGYTF

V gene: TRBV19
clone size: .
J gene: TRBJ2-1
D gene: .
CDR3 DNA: TGTGCCAGTAACTCGGCTGCGCGGTGGAACAATGAGCAGTTCTTC
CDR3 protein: CASNSAARWNNEQFF

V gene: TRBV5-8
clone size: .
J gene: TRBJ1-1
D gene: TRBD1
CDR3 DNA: TGTGCCAGCAGCTTTCCCGGAACAGGGGGCGAAGCTTTCTTT
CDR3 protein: CASSFPGTGGEAFF

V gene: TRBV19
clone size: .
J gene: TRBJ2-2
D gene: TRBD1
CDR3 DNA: TGTGCCAGTACCCGAAGACTTGGACAGGGGGCAATCGGGGAGCTGTTTTTT
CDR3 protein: CASTRRLGQGAIGELFF

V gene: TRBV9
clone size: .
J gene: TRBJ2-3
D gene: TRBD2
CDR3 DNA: TGTGCCAGCAGCGGGGGACTAGCGGGAGGCCTCTCTAGCACAGATACGCAGTATTTT
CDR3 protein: CASSGGLAGGLSSTDTQYF

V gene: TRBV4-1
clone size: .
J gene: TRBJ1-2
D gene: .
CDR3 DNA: TGCGCCAGCAGCCAAGACAGGACTTCTATCTATGGCTACACCTTC
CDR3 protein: CASSQDRTSIYGYTF

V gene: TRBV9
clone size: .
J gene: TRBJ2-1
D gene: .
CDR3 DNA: TGTGCCAGCAGCGTTTATGTGGGAGCCAGTGAGCAGTTCTTC
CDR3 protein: CASSVYVGASEQFF

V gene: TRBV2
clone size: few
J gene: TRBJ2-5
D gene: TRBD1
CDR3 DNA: TGTGCCAGCAGTGAAAGAGACAGGGGGGGGATAGGGAAAGAGACCCAGTACTTC
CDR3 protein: CASSERDRGGIGKETQYF

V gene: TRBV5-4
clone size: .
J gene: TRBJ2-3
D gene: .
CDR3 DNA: TGTGCCAGCAGCTTGGATGGACACACAGATACGCAGTATTTT
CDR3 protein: CASSLDGHTDTQYF

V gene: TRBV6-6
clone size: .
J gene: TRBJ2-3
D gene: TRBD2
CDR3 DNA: TGTGCCAGCACCCCTGAGGGCGGGAGGCAGTATTTT
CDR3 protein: CASTPEGGRQYF

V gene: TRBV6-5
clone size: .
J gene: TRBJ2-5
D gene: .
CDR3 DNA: TGTGCCAGCAGTTACTCTCGAGAGACCCAGTACTTC
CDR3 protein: CASSYSRETQYF

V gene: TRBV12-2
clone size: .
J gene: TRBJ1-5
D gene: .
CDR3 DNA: TGTGCAAGTCGCTTTCCCATTCGGGCAGACTACAATCAGCCCCAGCATTTT
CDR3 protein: CASRFPIRADYNQPQHF

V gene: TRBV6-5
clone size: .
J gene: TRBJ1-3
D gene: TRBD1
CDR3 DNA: TGTGCCAGCAGTCTTCTGACAGGGGCTGGAAACACCATATATTTT
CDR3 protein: CASSLLTGAGNTIYF

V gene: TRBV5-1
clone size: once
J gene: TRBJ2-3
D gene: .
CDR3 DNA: TGCGCCAGCAGCTTGGGGCAAGATACGCAGTATTTT
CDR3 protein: CASSLGQDTQYF

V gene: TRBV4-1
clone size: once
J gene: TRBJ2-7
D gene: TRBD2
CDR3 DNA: TGCGCCAGCAGCCATACGGGACTAGCGGCGATCTTC
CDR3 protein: CASSHTGLAAIF

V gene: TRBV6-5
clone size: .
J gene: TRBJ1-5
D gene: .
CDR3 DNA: TGTGCCAGCAGTTACGGGGGGAATCAGCCCCAGCATTTT
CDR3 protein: CASSYGGNQPQHF

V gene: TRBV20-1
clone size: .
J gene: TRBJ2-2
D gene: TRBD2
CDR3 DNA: TGCAGTGCTAGTTTGGGAGCGGGAGGCACCGGGGAGCTGTTTTTT
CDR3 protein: CSASLGAGGTGELFF

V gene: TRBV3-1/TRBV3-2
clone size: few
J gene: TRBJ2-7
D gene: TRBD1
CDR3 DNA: TGTGCCAGCAGCAGGGACAGGTACGAGCAGTACTTC
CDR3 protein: CASSRDRYEQYF

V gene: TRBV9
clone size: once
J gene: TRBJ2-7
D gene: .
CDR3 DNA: TGTGCCAGCAGCGCCCTCTACGGGGAGCAGTACTTC
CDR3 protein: CASSALYGEQYF

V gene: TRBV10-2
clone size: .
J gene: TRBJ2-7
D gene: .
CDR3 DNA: TGCGCCAGCACACAGAGCTCCTACGAGCAGTACTTC
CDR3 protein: CASTQSSYEQYF

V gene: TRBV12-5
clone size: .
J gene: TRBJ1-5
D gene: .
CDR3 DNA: TGTGCTAGTGGTTTGGGCCAGGGAGGGGATCAGCCCCAGCATTTT
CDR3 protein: CASGLGQGGDQPQHF

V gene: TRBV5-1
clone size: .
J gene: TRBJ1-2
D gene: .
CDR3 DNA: TGCGCCAGCAGCTTAGGGGTAGCTAACTATGGCTACACCTTC
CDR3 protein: CASSLGVANYGYTF

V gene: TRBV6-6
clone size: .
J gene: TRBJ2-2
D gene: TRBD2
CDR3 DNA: TGTGCCACCACCCTAGCGGGAGGGACCGGGGAGCTGTTTTTT
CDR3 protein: CATTLAGGTGELFF

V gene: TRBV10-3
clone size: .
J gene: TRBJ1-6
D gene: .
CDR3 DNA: TGTGCCGCGCGGGAGGGACTGCTAAATTCACCCCTCCACTTT
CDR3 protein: CAAREGLLNSPLHF

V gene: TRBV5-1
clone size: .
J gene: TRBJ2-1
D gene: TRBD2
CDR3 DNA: TGCGCCAGCAGCTTAACGGGAGGGGGAGAGAATGAGCAGTTCTTC
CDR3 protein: CASSLTGGGENEQFF

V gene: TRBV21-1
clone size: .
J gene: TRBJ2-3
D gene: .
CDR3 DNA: TGTGCCAGCAGCAGAGAGTTGAAGGGCGGGGCAGATACGCAGTATTTT
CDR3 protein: CASSRELKGGADTQYF

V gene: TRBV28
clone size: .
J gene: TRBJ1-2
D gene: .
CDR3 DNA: TGTGCCAGCCGGGACGGGACTAGAGGAGGCTATGGCTACACCTTC
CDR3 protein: CASRDGTRGGYGYTF

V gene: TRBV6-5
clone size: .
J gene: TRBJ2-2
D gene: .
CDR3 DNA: TGTGCCAGCAGTTTCTTGAACACCGGGGAGCTGTTTTTT
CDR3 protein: CASSFLNTGELFF

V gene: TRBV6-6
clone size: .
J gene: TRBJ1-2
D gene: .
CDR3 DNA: TGTGCCAGCAGACGTACCCCAGGGGCGGCTAACTATGGCTACACCTTC
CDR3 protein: CASRRTPGAANYGYTF

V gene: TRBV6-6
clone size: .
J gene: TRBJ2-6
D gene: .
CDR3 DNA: TGTGCCAGCAGTCGACAGGGAGGCGCTGGGGCCAACGTCCTGACTTTC
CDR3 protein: CASSRQGGAGANVLTF

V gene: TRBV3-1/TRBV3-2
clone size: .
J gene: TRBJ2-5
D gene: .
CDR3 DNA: TGTGCCAGCAGCCAAGATATTGCCAGTAAAGAGACCCAGTACTTC
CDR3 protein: CASSQDIASKETQYF

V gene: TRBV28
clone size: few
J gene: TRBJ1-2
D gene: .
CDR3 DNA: TGTGCCAGCAGCGTAGGAGGCTATGGCTACACCTTC
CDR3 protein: CASSVGGYGYTF

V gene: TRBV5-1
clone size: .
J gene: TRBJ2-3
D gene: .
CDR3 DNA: TGCGCCAGCAGCTTGGATGGGCCCTTCACAGATACGCAGTATTTT
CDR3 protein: CASSLDGPFTDTQYF

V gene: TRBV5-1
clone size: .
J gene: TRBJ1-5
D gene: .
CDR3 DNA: TGCGCCAGCAAGGGGGGGGAGGATCAGCCCCAGCATTTT
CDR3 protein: CASKGGEDQPQHF

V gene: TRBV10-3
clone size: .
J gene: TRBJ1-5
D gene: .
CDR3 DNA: TGTGCCATCAAAAAAGACACAGGGAATCAGCCCCAGCATTTT
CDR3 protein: CAIKKDTGNQPQHF

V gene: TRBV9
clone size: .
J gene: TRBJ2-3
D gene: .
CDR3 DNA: TGTGCCAGCAGCAAACTAGCACAGAGGGGCACAGATACGCAGTATTTT
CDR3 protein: CASSKLAQRGTDTQYF

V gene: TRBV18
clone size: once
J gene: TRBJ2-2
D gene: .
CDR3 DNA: TGTGCCAGCTCACCAGTATCGATACAGGGCAATACGGCGAACACCGGGGAGCTGTTTTTT
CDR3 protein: CASSPVSIQGNTANTGELFF

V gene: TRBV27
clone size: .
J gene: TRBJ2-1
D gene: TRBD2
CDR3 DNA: TGTGCCAGCAGTTTATCGAGCGGGGAATACAATGAGCAGTTCTTC
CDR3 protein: CASSLSSGEYNEQFF

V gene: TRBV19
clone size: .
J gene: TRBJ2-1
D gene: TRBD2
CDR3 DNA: TGTGCCAGTAGCCCCGATCTAGCGGTCGGCGTCAATGAGCAGTTCTTC
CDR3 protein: CASSPDLAVGVNEQFF

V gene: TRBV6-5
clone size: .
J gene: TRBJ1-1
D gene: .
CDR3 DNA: TGTGCCAGCAGTACCCCGGGAGTTAGCACTGAAGCTTTCTTT
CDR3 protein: CASSTPGVSTEAFF

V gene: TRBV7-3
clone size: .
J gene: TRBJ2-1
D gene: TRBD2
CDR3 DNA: TGTGCCAGCAGCCCCCTAGCGGGAGGGTCTTCCAATGAGCAGTTCTTC
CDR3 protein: CASSPLAGGSSNEQFF

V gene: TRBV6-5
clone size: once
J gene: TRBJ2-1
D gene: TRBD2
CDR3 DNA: TGTGCCACTCAGATAGCGGGGAGTTACAATGAGCAGTTCTTC
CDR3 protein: CATQIAGSYNEQFF

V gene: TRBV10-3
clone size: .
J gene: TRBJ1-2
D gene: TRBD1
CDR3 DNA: TGTGCCATCAGTCCGGGACAGGGGGCGCGTGGCTACACCTTC
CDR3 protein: CAISPGQGARGYTF

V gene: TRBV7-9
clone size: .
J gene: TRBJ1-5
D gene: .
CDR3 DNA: TGTGCCAGCAGCTTAGATATCTGGGGGCACCAAAATCAGCCCCAGCATTTT
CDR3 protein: CASSLDIWGHQNQPQHF

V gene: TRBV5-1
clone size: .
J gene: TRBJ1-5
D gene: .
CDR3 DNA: TGCGCCAGCAGCTTGTCGACAGACACCCAGGGGCCCCAGCATTTT
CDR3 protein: CASSLSTDTQGPQHF

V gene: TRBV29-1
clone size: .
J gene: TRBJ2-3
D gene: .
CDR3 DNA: TGCAGCGTTGAAGGCGCATCCACAGATACGCAGTATTTT
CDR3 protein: CSVEGASTDTQYF

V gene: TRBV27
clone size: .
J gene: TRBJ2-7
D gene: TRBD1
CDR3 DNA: TGTGCCAGCAGCCCCGGGACAGGGTCAGTTCGCTACGAGCAGTACTTC
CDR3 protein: CASSPGTGSVRYEQYF

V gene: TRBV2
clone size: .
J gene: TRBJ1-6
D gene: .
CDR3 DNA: TGTGCCAGCAGTCCAGGCACCAACGGGGGTTCACCCCTCCACTTT
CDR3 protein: CASSPGTNGGSPLHF

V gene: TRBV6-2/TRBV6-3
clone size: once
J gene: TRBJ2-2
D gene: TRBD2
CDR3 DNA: TGTGCCAGCAGTTATGCGGGAGTGAGCACCGGGGAGCTGTTTTTT
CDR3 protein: CASSYAGVSTGELFF

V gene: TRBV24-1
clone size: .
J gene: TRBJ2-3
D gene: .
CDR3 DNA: TGTGCCACCAGTGATTTGGCGTCAGATACGCAGTATTTT
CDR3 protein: CATSDLASDTQYF

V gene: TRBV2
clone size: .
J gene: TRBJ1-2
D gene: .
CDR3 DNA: TGTGCCAGCAGTGAACTCAGACAGCCAGTCTATGGCTACACCTTC
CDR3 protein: CASSELRQPVYGYTF

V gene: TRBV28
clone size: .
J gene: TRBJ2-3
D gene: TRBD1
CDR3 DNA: TGTGCCAGCAGTTTATTACCCCCCGGGACAGGGTTCACAGATACGCAGTATTTT
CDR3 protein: CASSLLPPGTGFTDTQYF